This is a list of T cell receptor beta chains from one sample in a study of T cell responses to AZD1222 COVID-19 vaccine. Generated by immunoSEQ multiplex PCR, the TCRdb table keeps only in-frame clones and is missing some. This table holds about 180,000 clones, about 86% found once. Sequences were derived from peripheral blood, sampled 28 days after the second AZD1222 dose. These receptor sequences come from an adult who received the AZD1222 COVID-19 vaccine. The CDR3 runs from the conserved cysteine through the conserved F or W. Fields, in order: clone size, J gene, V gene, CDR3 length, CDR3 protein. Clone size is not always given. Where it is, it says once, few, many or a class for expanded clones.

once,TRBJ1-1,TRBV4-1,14,CASSPGSYDTEAFF
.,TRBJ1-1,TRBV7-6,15,CASSRKFGGATEAFF
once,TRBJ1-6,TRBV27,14,CASSSWEGGSPLHF
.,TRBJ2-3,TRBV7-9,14,CASSFYSVSDTQYF
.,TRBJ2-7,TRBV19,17,CASSTLAGASPSYEQYF
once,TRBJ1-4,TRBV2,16,CASSHPSSGTNEKLFF
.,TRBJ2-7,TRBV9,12,CASSVEAGEQYF
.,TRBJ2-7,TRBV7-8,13,CASSRGLDYEQYF
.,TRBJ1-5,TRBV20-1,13,CSASGRGGQPQHF
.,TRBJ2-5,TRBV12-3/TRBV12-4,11,CASRNQETQYF
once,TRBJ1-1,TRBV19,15,CASTPGALMNTEAFF
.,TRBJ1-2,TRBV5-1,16,CASSPGSGFSGYGYTF
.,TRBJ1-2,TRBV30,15,CAWSVKGGRGYGYTF
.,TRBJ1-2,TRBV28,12,CASRPTVFGYTF
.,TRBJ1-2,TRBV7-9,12,CASSLAQNGYTF
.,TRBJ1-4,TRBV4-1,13,CASRFGGDEKLFF
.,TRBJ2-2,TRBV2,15,CASSPGQGHTGELFF
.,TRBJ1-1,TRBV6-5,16,CASSYLTGTGNTEAFF
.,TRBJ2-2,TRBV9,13,CASGDGNTGELFF
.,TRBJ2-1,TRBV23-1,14,CARSRGPYYNEQFF
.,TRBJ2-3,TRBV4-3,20,CASSQDHWPGTPSAPDTQYF
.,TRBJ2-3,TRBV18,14,CASSPGQSTDTQYF
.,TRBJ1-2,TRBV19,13,CASSIRDHYGYTF
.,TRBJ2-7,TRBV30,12,CAWSGGNYEQYF
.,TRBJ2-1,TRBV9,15,CASRKGREGYNEQFF
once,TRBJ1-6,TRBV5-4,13,CASSLGGVSPLHF
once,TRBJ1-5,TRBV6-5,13,CASKDTGYQPQHF
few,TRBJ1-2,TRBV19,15,CASSIVTGTNYGYTF
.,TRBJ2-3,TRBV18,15,CASSRSEERKDTQYF
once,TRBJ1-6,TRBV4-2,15,CASSQDLDNLSPLHF
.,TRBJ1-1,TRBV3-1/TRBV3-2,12,CASSQGSGEAFF
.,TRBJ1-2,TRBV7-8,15,CASSPDRGQSYGYTF
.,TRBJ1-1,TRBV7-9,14,CASSSGVGNTEAFF
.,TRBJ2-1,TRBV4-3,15,CASSQETQGHNEQFF
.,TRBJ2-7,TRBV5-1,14,CASTLTSGAYEQYF
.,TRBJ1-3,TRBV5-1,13,CASSLGGRNTIYF
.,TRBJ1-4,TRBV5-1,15,CASTSGPATNEKLFF
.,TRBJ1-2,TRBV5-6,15,CASSFPQGAPHGYTF
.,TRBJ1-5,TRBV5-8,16,CASSLLSAGLGKPQHF
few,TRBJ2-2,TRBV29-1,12,CSVEGVTGELFF
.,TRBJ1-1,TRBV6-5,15,CASSYWTGGRTEAFF
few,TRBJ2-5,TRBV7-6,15,CASSLVGGAQETQYF
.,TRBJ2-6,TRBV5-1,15,CASSDMTSGANVLTF
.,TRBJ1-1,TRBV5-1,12,CASSEQGVEAFF